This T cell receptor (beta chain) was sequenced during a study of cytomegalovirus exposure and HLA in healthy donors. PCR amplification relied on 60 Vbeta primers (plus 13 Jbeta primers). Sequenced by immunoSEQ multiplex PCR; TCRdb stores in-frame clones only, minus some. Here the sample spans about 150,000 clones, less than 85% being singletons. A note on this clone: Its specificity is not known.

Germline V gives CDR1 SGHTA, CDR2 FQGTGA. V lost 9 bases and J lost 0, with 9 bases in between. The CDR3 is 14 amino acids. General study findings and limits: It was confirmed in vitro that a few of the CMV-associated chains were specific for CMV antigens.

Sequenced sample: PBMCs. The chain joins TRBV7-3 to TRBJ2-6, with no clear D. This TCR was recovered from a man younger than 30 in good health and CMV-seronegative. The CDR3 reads CASEPHSGANVLTF. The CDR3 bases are TGTGCCAGTGAGCCCCACTCTGGGGCCAACGTCCTGACTTTC.